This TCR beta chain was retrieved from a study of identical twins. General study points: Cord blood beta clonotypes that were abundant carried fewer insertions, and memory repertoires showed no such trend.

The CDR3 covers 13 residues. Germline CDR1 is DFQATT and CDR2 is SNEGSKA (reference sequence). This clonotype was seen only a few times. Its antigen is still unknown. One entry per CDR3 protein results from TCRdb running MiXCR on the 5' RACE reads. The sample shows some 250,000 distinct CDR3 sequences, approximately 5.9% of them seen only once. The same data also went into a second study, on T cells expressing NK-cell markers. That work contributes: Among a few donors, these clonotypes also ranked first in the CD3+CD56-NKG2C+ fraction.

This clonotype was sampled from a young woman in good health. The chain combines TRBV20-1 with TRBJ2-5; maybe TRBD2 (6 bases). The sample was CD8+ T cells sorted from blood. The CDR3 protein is CSGEGLVQETQYF. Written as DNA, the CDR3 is TGCAGCGGAGAGGGACTGGTCCAAGAGACCCAGTACTTC.